These 24 T cell receptor beta chains came from one sample sequenced in a study of cytotoxic CD8 clonotypes in ibrutinib-treated CLL. Clones were read by immunoSEQ multiplex PCR, and TCRdb kept only the in-frame ones, dropping some. The data contain a few hundred thousand clones, about 64% of them seen just once; the ten biggest clones take up roughly 6.7%. This specimen consisted of PBMCs, obtained after 36 months of ibrutinib treatment. These receptors were taken from a human donor with chronic lymphocytic leukemia.

The V and J genes are TRBV9 and TRBJ2-1; TRBD1 agrees at 7 bases. The CDR3 spans 15 residues. From germline, CDR1 is SGDLS and CDR2 YYNGEE. With 4 bases clipped from V and 8 bases from J, the junction kept 12 bases outside the gene matches. CDR3 DNA: TGTGCCAGCAGCTCGGCCGGGACAGACCTCGATGAGCAGTTCTTC. Its translation is CASSSAGTDLDEQFF.

V is TRBV6-6 and J is TRBJ1-1; no definite D call. The CDR3 extends over 15 amino acids. Germline V lookup: CDR1 MNHNY, CDR2 SVGAGI (reference sequence). V was pared by 2 bases and J by 1 base, with 11 bases between. In DNA form, the CDR3 reads TGTGCCAGCAGTTACAGGCCCCTCGAGAACACTGAAGCTTTCTTT. Residues: CASSYRPLENTEAFF.

This clone was seen a few times. In nucleotides, the CDR3 is TGTGCCAGCAGCGACCGATCGGCCCAGCATTTT. As protein: CASSDRSAQHF. The chain joins TRBV6-1 to TRBJ1-5, with D hard to call. V was cut by 6 bases and J by 11 bases, with 11 bases left in between. CDR1 and CDR2 from the germline V gene are MNHNS and SASEGT. The CDR3 consists of 11 residues.

This rearrangement joins TRBV7-3 to TRBJ2-1; the D is unclear. Trimming pared 4 bases from V and 2 bases from J, leaving 6 bases between. Per the germline V gene, CDR1 is SGHTA and CDR2 is FQGTGA. This CDR3 spans 13 amino acids. CDR3 sequence: CASSSPPYNEQFF. In nucleotides, the CDR3 is TGTGCCAGCAGCTCCCCCCCCTACAATGAGCAGTTCTTC.

This clone came up a few times. The genes are TRBV5-6 and TRBJ1-2; the D is unclear. Germline CDR1 and CDR2: SGHDT and YYEEEE. The CDR3 is made up of 12 amino acids. V was clipped by 2 bases and J by 8 bases, with 10 bases between them. CDR3 coding DNA: TGTGCCAGCAGCTTTGGACTCGGGGGCTACACCTTC. Translated: CASSFGLGGYTF.

To note about this clone: In the same sample, other DNA sequences code for this CDR3. V gene TRBV5-1 combines with J gene TRBJ2-3, with 7 bases aligning to TRBD1. Germline V gene data show CDR1 as SGHRS and CDR2 as YFSETQ. CDR3 size: 14 residues. After removal of 1 base from V and 4 bases from J, the junction contained 3 bases not matched to a gene. CDR3 residues: CASSLRQGADTQYF. In DNA form, the CDR3 reads TGCGCCAGCAGCTTGCGCCAGGGGGCAGATACGCAGTATTTT. Full variable domain (missing parts from reference TRBV5-1 and TRBJ2-3): KAGVTQTPRYLIKTRGQQVTLSCSPISGHRSVSWYQQTPGQGLQFLFEYFSETQRNKGNFPGRFSGRQFSNSRSEMNVSTLELGDSALYLCASSLRQGADTQYFGPGTRLTVL.

The rearrangement uses TRBV11-1 and TRBJ2-5; D unresolved. There are 13 residues in the CDR3. The germline V gene encodes CDR1 SGHAT and CDR2 FQDESV (reference sequence). The germline V and J ends were trimmed by 1 base and 3 bases, with 6 bases remaining between them. This CDR3 is CASSLDLEETQYF. DNA of the CDR3: TGTGCCAGCAGCTTAGACCTTGAAGAGACCCAGTACTTC. Variable domain in full (rest from reference TRBV11-1 and TRBJ2-5): EAEVAQSPRYKITEKSQAVAFWCDPISGHATLYWYRQILGQGPELLVQFQDESVVDDSQLPKDRFSAERLKGVDSTLKIQPAELGDSAMYLCASSLDLEETQYFGPGTRLLVL.

In its sample, this clone was seen a few times. The chain carries TRBV4-2 and TRBJ1-2; D is ambiguous. This CDR3 is 13 amino acids long. Trimming stripped 1 base from V and 4 bases from J, with 7 bases between. CDR1 is LGHNA, CDR2 YNFKEQ, per germline. CDR3 bases: TGTGCCAGCAGCCAAGGTCTTAGCTATGGCTACACCTTC. This codes for CASSQGLSYGYTF.

The chain couples TRBV4-1 to TRBJ1-3; TRBD1 agrees at 9 bases. V lost 5 bases to trimming and J lost 4 bases; unmatched junction nucleotides: 6. The CDR3 covers 15 residues. CDR1 MGHRA and CDR2 YSYEKL come from the germline V gene. CDR3 DNA sequence: TGCGCCAGCAGCTCCTGGACAGGGGAGGGAAACACCATATATTTT. Protein sequence: CASSSWTGEGNTIYF.

The chain recombines TRBV4-2 with TRBJ2-1; 12 nucleotides line up with TRBD1. Per germline, CDR1 LGHNA and CDR2 YNFKEQ. The CDR3 consists of 16 residues. The J segment lost 9 bases and the V segment lost 7 bases, leaving 13 bases of the junction unmatched. The CDR3 here is CASNPLGDRGHGEQFF. DNA for the CDR3: TGTGCCAGCAATCCTCTTGGGGACAGGGGGCATGGTGAGCAGTTCTTC.

The CDR3 protein is CASSLGWLAHEQYF. The DNA of the CDR3 is TGTGCCAGCAGTTTGGGCTGGCTTGCCCACGAGCAGTACTTC. The rearrangement joins TRBV27 to TRBJ2-7; D is unclear. The CDR3 runs to 14 residues. CDR1 is MNHEY, CDR2 SMNVEV, per germline (reference sequence). Between the trimmed V and J ends, which lost 3 bases and 5 bases, there was a span of 14 bases.

The CDR3 DNA reads as TGTGCCATCAGTGAGTCGAGAGGGGCCACCGGGGAGCTGTTTTTT. Translated: CAISESRGATGELFF. The chain joins TRBV10-3 to TRBJ2-2; TRBD1 or TRBD2 may be the D gene (5 bases each). The CDR3 contains 15 residues. The V gene's germline CDR1 is ENHRY and CDR2 SYGVKD. Trimming cost V 0 bases and J 4 bases, with 9 bases left between them.

The chain employs TRBV5-1 and TRBJ1-1; 7 nucleotides match TRBD1. J lost 0 bases, V lost 0 bases, and 11 bases had no gene match. The germline V gene encodes CDR1 SGHRS and CDR2 YFSETQ. This CDR3 is 18 amino acids long. CDR3 sequence reads: CASSLEPRGPSLNTEAFF. The CDR3 DNA is TGCGCCAGCAGCTTGGAACCTAGGGGGCCCTCTTTGAACACTGAAGCTTTCTTT.

This clone was counted between two and nine times. V gene TRBV12-5 combines with J gene TRBJ1-2; TRBD1 agrees at 9 bases. CDR1 is LGHNT, CDR2 FRNRAP, per germline. This CDR3 is built from 14 residues. V gave up 3 bases and J gave up 5 bases; unmatched junction bases: 4. The CDR3 loop reads CASGFGTGPYGYTF. CDR3 sequence (DNA): TGTGCTAGTGGTTTCGGGACAGGGCCTTATGGCTACACCTTC.

This clone was detected only once. The V call is TRBV23-1, the J call TRBJ2-5; D remains unclear. TRBV23-1 is an open reading frame, and its role is uncertain. Trimming stripped 8 bases from V and 0 bases from J, with 10 bases between. The CDR3 has 13 amino acids. CDR3 region: CASGVADQETQYF. The CDR3 DNA follows: TGCGCCAGCGGGGTCGCGGACCAAGAGACCCAGTACTTC.

The chain employs TRBV2 and TRBJ1-1; D not certain. V was clipped by 11 bases and J by 4 bases, with 11 bases between them. The CDR3 is 11 residues long. The germline CDR1 and CDR2 sequences are SNHLY and FYNNEI. CDR3 region: CAGDGFTEAFF. For the CDR3, the DNA is TGTGCCGGGGATGGCTTCACTGAAGCTTTCTTT.

The chain recombines TRBV9 with TRBJ2-5; TRBD2 aligns across 7 bases. V lost 4 bases and J lost 2; bases outside the gene matches: 8. This CDR3 is built from 15 residues. Germline assignment: CDR1 SGDLS and CDR2 YYNGEE. The CDR3 loop is CASSSRGGLQETQYF. The CDR3 DNA is TGTGCCAGCAGCTCCCGGGGAGGGCTACAAGAGACCCAGTACTTC.

This clone was found a few times. The chain links TRBV28 to TRBJ1-2; D gene unclear. Germline CDR1 is MDHEN and CDR2 is SYDVKM. V lost 6 bases to trimming and J lost 7 bases, with 15 bases between them. CDR3 length: 13 amino acids. The CDR3 sequence: CASSPDMVFGYTF. CDR3 in DNA: TGTGCCAGCAGCCCAGACATGGTGTTTGGCTACACCTTC.

This rearrangement joins TRBV18 to TRBJ1-2; D call uncertain. The CDR3 totals 14 residues. From germline, CDR1 is KGHSH and CDR2 LQKENI. V shed 3 bases and J shed 4 bases, with 12 bases lying between them. The CDR3 nucleotides are TGTGCCAGCTCACCGCTGTCCGAGGGCTATGGCTACACCTTC. Its translation is CASSPLSEGYGYTF.

This clone was counted a few times. CDR3: CASRPLGRAGDTQYF. The CDR3 DNA is TGTGCCAGCAGGCCTCTTGGGAGGGCAGGCGATACGCAGTATTTT. The rearrangement joins TRBV7-8 to TRBJ2-3, with TRBD2 matching 7 bases. V was pared by 6 bases and J by 6 bases, with 12 bases of the junction left unmatched. The V gene's germline CDR1 is SGHVS and CDR2 FQNEAQ. The CDR3 has 15 residues.

The chain has TRBV5-1 and TRBJ2-7; TRBD1 matches 7 bases. Per germline, CDR1 SGHRS and CDR2 YFSETQ. The CDR3 totals 16 residues. Trimming cost V 0 bases and J 5 bases; bases outside gene matches: 11. CDR3 sequence reads: CASSLAGTAYDNEQYF. The CDR3 coding sequence is TGCGCCAGCAGCTTGGCCGGGACAGCTTATGATAACGAGCAGTACTTC.

This rearrangement joins TRBV9 to TRBJ2-6; D gene unclear. Looked up from germline, CDR1 is SGDLS and CDR2 is YYNGEE. Deletions cut 0 bases from V and 1 base from J, with 8 bases between. The CDR3 contains 16 residues. The CDR3 spells CASSVDAGSGANVLTF. The DNA of the CDR3 is TGTGCCAGCAGCGTAGATGCCGGGTCTGGGGCCAACGTCCTGACTTTC.

The V and J genes are TRBV9 and TRBJ2-5, with 8 bases fitting TRBD2. With V trimmed by 4 bases and J by 3 bases, 17 bases remained unmatched. The germline CDR1 and CDR2 sequences are SGDLS and YYNGEE. The CDR3 loop spans 18 amino acids. CDR3 DNA sequence: TGTGCCAGCAGCCCCAGGGAAGCTAGCGGGTTATACAAAGAGACCCAGTACTTC. Its translation: CASSPREASGLYKETQYF.

The V and J genes are TRBV18 and TRBJ2-7; D not certain. CDR3 length: 14 residues. Germline-derived CDR1 and CDR2 are KGHSH and LQKENI. V was trimmed by 4 bases and J by 0 bases, leaving 10 bases between them. CDR3 in DNA: TGTGCCAGCTCACTCAACCCGGACTCCTACGAGCAGTACTTC. It translates to CASSLNPDSYEQYF.